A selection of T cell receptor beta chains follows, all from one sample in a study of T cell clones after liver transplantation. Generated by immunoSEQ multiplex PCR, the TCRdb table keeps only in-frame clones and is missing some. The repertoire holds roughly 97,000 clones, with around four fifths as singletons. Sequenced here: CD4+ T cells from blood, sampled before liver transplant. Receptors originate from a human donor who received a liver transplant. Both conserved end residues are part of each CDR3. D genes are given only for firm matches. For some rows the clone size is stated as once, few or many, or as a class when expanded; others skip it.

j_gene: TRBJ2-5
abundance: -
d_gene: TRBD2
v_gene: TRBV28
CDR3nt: TGTGCCAGCAGTTTGGCGGGAGGACTCGGAGAGACCCAGTACTTC
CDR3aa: CASSLAGGLGETQYF

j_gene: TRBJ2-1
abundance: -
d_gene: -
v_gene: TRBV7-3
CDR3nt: TGTGCCAGCAGCATCAGTCCTTGGCCCTACAATGAGCAGTTCTTC
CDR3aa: CASSISPWPYNEQFF

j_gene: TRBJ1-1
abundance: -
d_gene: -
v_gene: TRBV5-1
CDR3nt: TGCGCCAGCAGCTTAAAGGAGAACACTGAAGCTTTCTTT
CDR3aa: CASSLKENTEAFF

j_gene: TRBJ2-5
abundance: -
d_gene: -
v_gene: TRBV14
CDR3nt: TGTGCCAGCAGGGTCCAGATGTACCAAGAGACCCAGTACTTC
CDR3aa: CASRVQMYQETQYF

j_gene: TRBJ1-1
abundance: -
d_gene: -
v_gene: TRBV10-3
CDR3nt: TGTGCCATCAAGATAGGGGACAACACTGAAGCTTTCTTT
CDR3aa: CAIKIGDNTEAFF

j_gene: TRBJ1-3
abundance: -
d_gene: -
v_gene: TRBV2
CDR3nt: TGTGCCAGCAAACGGGGCGCGTCAGGAAACACCATATATTTT
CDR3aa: CASKRGASGNTIYF

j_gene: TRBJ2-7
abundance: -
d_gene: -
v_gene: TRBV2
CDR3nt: TGTGCCAGCAGCGCAGGACAGAACGAGCAGTACTTC
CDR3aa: CASSAGQNEQYF

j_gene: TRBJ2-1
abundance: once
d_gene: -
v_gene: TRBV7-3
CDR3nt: TGTGCCAGCAGCTTAATTGGGGCCAATGAGCAGTTCTTC
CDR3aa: CASSLIGANEQFF

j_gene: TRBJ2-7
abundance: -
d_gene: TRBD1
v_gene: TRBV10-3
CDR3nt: TGTGCCATCAGTGAATCCGGGACAGGGAGGTACGAGCAGTACTTC
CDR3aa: CAISESGTGRYEQYF

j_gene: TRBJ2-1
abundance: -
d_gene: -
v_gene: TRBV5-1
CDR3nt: TGCGCCAGCAGCCCCGAGGCGGCCTCCTACAATGAGCAGTTCTTC
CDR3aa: CASSPEAASYNEQFF

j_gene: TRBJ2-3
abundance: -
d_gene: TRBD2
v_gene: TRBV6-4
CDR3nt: TGTGCCAGCAGTGAGTCTAGCGGGATAATTCATACGCAGTATTTT
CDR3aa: CASSESSGIIHTQYF

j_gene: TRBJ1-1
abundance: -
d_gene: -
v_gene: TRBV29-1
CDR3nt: TGCAGCGTTCGTGGGGGACAATACACTGAAGCTTTCTTT
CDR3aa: CSVRGGQYTEAFF

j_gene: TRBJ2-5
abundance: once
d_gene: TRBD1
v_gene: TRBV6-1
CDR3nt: TGTGCCAGCAGTTCGGGACAGGTCCAAGAGACCCAGTACTTC
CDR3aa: CASSSGQVQETQYF

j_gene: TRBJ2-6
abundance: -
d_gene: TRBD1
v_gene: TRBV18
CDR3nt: TGTGCCAGCTCACCACCGGGACAGGGAAAGTCTGGGGCCAACGTCCTGACTTTC
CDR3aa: CASSPPGQGKSGANVLTF

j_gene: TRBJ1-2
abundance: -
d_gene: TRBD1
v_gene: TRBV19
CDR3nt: TGTGCCAGTATGCGGGACAGGGATGGCTACACCTTC
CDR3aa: CASMRDRDGYTF

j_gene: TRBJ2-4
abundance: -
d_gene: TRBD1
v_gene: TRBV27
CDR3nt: TGTGCCAGCAGTGCCCCGACAGGGTTAGCCAAAAACATTCAGTACTTC
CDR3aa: CASSAPTGLAKNIQYF

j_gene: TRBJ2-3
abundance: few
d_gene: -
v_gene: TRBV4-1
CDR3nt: TGCGCCAGCAGCCGGAGCGGGTTGAGCACAGATACGCAGTATTTT
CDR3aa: CASSRSGLSTDTQYF

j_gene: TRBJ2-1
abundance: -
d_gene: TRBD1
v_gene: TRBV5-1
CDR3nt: TGCGCCAGCAGCTTGGCGACAGGGATTGACAATGAGCAGTTCTTC
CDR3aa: CASSLATGIDNEQFF

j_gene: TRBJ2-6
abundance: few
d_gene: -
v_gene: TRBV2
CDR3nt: TGTGCCAGCAGTGAAGCCGAGCCCTCTGGGGCCAACGTCCTGACTTTC
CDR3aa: CASSEAEPSGANVLTF

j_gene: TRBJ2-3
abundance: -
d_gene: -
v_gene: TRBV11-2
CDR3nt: TGTGCCAGCAGCTTATACACAGATACGCAGTATTTT
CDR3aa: CASSLYTDTQYF

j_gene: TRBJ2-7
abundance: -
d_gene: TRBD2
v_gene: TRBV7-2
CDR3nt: TGTGCCAGCAGCTTAGGGACTAGTATCTACGAGCAGTACTTC
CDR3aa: CASSLGTSIYEQYF

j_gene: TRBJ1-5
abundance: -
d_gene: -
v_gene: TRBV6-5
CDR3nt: TGTGCCAGCAGTCCCCGGGGGACCTTCAATCAGCCCCAGCATTTT
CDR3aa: CASSPRGTFNQPQHF

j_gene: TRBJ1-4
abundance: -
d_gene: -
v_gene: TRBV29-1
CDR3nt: TGCAGCGTTGGCCCCGGGCGAGAAAAACTGTTTTTT
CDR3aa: CSVGPGREKLFF

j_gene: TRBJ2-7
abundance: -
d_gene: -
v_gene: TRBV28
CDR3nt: TGTGCCAGCAGTTTATTAGTAGGGGCGCGCTCCTACGAGCAGTACTTC
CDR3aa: CASSLLVGARSYEQYF

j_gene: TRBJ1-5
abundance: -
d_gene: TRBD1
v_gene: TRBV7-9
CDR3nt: TGTGCCAGCAGCTTAGGAGGGACAGGGTCTCAGCCCCAGCATTTT
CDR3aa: CASSLGGTGSQPQHF

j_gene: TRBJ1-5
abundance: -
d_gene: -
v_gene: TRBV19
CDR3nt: TGTGCCAGTAGTATAGAGGGGGGGTTTCAGCCCCAGCATTTT
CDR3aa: CASSIEGGFQPQHF

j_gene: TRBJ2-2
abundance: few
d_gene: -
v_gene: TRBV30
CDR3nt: TGTGCCAGAGCCTCGGAGGGGGCCTCGGGCGGGGAGCTGTTTTTT
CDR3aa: CARASEGASGGELFF

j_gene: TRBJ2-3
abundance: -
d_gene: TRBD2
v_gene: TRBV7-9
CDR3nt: TGTGCCAGCAGCTTAGCCGCGGGAGGGCCAACAGATACGCAGTATTTT
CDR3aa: CASSLAAGGPTDTQYF

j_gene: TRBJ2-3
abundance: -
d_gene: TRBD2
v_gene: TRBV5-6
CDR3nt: TGTGCCAGCAGCAGTAGCGGGCTAGCGGGAGAATTCACAGATACGCAGTATTTT
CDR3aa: CASSSSGLAGEFTDTQYF

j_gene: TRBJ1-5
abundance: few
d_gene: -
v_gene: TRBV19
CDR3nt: TGTGCCAGTAAGGGACGTAGCAATCAGCCCCAGCATTTT
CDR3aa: CASKGRSNQPQHF

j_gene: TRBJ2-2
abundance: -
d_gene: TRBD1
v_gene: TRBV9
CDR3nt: TGTGCCAGCAGCGTAGTACAGGGGGCCGGGGAGCTGTTTTTT
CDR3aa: CASSVVQGAGELFF

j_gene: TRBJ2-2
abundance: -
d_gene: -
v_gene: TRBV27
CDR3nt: TGTGCCAGCAGTTTAATTTCTGGTGGTGGCGGGGAGCTGTTTTTT
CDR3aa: CASSLISGGGGELFF

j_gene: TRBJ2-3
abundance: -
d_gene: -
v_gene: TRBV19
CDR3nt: TGTGCCAGTAGTCGAGGGGTGGGTACGCAGTATTTT
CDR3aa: CASSRGVGTQYF

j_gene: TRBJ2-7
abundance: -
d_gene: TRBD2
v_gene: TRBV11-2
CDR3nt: TGTGCCAGCAGCTTATCTGGGACTAGCAGGGACGAGCAGTACTTC
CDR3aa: CASSLSGTSRDEQYF

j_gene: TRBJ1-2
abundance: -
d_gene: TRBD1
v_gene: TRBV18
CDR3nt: TGTGCCAGCTCAACAGACAGGGACTATGGCTACACCTTC
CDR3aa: CASSTDRDYGYTF

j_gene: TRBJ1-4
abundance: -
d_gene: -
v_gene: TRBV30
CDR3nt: TGTGCCTGGAGTGGGGCAGGGACCGGGTTGGGTGAAAAACTGTTTTTT
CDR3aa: CAWSGAGTGLGEKLFF

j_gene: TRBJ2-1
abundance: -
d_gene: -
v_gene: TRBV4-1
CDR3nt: TGCGCCAGCAGCCAAGGAGCCGGGACAATCAACAATGAGCAGTTCTTC
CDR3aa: CASSQGAGTINNEQFF

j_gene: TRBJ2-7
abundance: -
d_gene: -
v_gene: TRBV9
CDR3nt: TGTGCCAGCAGCGGTGGCGGGGACCCCTACGAGCAGTACTTC
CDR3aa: CASSGGGDPYEQYF

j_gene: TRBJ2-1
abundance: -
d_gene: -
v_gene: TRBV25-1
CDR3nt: TGTGCCAGCACTCGGTACAATGAGCAGTTCTTC
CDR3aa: CASTRYNEQFF

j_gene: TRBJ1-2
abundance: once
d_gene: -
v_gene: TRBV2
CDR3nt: TGTGCCAGCTCATACAGTATCCAAGAGACTAACTATGGCTACACCTTC
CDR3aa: CASSYSIQETNYGYTF

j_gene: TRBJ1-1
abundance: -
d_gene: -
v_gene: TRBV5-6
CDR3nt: TGTGCCAGCAGCCGCCTCCGGGAAGAGCCTGAAGCTTTCTTT
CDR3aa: CASSRLREEPEAFF

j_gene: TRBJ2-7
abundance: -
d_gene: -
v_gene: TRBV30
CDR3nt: TGTGCCTGGAGTCGCGGGTCCTCCGAGCAGTACTTC
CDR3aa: CAWSRGSSEQYF

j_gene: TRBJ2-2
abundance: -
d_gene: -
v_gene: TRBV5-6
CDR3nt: TGTGCCAGCAGCAGATCAGGGAAGCCCGGGGAGCTGTTTTTT
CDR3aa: CASSRSGKPGELFF

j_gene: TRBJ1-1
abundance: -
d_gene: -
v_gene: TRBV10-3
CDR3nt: TGTGCCATCAGTCAACGGTCCTCGAACACTGAAGCTTTCTTT
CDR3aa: CAISQRSSNTEAFF

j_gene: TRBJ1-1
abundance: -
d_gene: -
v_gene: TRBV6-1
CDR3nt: TGTGCCAGCAGTGATAGGGGGTCTTCCCTGTATGAAGCTTTCTTT
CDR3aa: CASSDRGSSLYEAFF

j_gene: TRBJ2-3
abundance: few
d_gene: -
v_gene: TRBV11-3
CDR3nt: TGTGCCAGCAGCTTAGCTGGCGGGGCCGGGGATACGCAGTATTTT
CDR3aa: CASSLAGGAGDTQYF

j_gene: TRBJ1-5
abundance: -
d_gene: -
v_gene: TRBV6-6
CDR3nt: TGTGCCAGCAGTTACTCGACAGAGCAGCCCCAGCATTTT
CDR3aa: CASSYSTEQPQHF

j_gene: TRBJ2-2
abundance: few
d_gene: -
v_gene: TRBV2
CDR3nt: TGTGCCAGCAAGACGCAGGGGATTGGGACCGGGGAGCTGTTTTTT
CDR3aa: CASKTQGIGTGELFF

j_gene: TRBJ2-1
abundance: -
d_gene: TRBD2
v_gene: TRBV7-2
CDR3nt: TGTGCCAGCAGCTTAGCGCGTCTAGCGGGGGGGAATGAGCAGTTCTTC
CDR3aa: CASSLARLAGGNEQFF